This note documents a single TCR beta chain sequence. The antigen this receptor binds is unknown. The data were taken from a study of T cells expressing NK-cell markers (TCRdb year 2020). About the full investigation: TCR beta-chain repertoires were profiled in sorted CD3+CD56+NKG2C+, CD3+CD56+NKG2C- and CD3+CD56-NKG2C+ T-cell subsets from roughly eight donors. Libraries were sequenced as 2 x 150 bp reads on Illumina HiSeq 2000/2500, MiSeq or NextSeq. Randomly selected healthy volunteers, three men and five women, were used as the eight sequenced donors. Seven of the eight sequenced donors were HCMV-seropositive and one was HCMV-seronegative.

The paper as a whole reports these results and caveats: In roughly 6 donors, the dominant CD3+CD56+NKG2C+ clonotypes were among the top 10 CD8+ clonotypes and accounted for about 1.0-7.5% of CD8+ T cells. Those dominant clonotypes were again the most abundant among CD3+CD56-NKG2C+ cells in a handful of donors, at roughly 25-60.1%. Whether the expanded NKG2C-expressing T cell clones were specific for HCMV antigens was left unclear.

To determine HCMV serostatus, a commercial ELISA kit was used to detect HCMV-specific IgG in serum. Ficoll density gradient centrifugation was used to isolate peripheral blood mononuclear cells from blood. CDR1 SGHNT and CDR2 YYREEE are derived from the germline V gene (reference sequence). The CDR3 has 16 amino acids, counting the end cysteine and phenylalanine. DNA is not recorded here. The instrument given in TCRdb is Illumina HiSeq 2000. TCR beta cDNA libraries were prepared using 5'RACE template switching, which introduced a universal primer site and unique molecular identifiers. Priming for cDNA synthesis came from the TCR beta constant segment, and two successive PCR amplification steps followed. For the original study's pipeline: MIGEC was used to demultiplex reads and group reads by UMI, and MiTCR was used to assemble and quantify clonotypes. To exclude erroneous sequences, only TCR cDNA sequences supported by at least two reads were retained. Downstream repertoire analysis used the tcR package, and clonotypes were matched across fractions by CDR3 nucleotide sequence plus V segment. VDJmatch was used to annotate antigen specificity against VDJdb, with one amino acid substitution in CDR3 permitted. TCRdb reprocessed the reads, and each CDR3 protein sequence is entered once, without DNA. For this entry, the V and J calls and clone size follow TCRdb and not the study's own pipeline. The sample table holds 3,000 to 4,000 distinct CDR3 sequences. The leading ten clones occupy 70% to 90% of the sample.

Sequenced input: blood T cells: a sorted CD56 or NKG2C T cell subset, CD4+ or CD8+ T cells, or bulk PBMC T cells (not recorded which). The receptor was derived from a man aged 18-70 years in good health. This chain is built from TRBV5-4 and TRBJ1-2; TCRdb returns TRBD1, unconfirmable since there is no DNA. The CDR3 in this case is CASSLAPTGLDYGYTF.